This T cell receptor (beta chain) was obtained from a study of blood T cell repertoires in COVID-19. As for the study in general: Whether acute or convalescent, the COVID-19 samples came from the United States, Italy and Spain. Sources were T cells, B-cell-depleted T cells, or PBMCs; the material itself was cDNA or gDNA.

Methods used by the authors: Using reference gene primer amplification, nucleated cell counts were estimated. Repertoires were generated with immunoSEQ multiplex PCR, while TCRdb's copy carries only in-frame clones and drops some. D and trimming come from the DNA, and the V and J calls and clone size come from that table. Of around 58,000 clones in the sample, 70% to 90% were seen once. This CDR3 region has 15 residues. CDR1 and CDR2 (germline): LNHDA, SQIVND (reference sequence). V gave up 6 bases and J gave up 1 base; unmatched junction bases: 4. This clonotype was obtained from a human donor in a cohort sampled during active COVID-19. Source material: peripheral blood. V gene TRBV19 combines with J gene TRBJ1-2, with 11 bases identical to TRBD1. The CDR3 nucleotides are TGTGCCAGTAGGGACAGGGGGCGGAATAACTATGGCTACACCTTC. It is translated as CASRDRGRNNYGYTF.